This T cell receptor (beta chain) was documented in a study of T cell repertoires in cytomegalovirus infection. Study summary: Both CMV infection and a matching HLA type were indicated by public TCR beta signatures. General study findings and limits: HLA-C-restricted CMV-specific TCR beta clonotypes prevailed in the ex vivo response.

TCRdb re-derived calls from the reads in MiXCR, one entry per CDR3 protein. The data contain around 630,000 distinct CDR3 sequences, more than 20% of them singletons. This clonotype was found many times. No antigen is known for it. What was sequenced was CD8+ T cells from PBMCs. This TCR was recovered from a human donor in good health (CMV status not recorded). Some clones in this sample may be carry-over from other donors' samples.

The CDR3 sequence: CASSFKQSYGYTF. The CDR3 region has the DNA TGTGCCAGCAGCTTTAAACAGAGCTATGGCTACACCTTC. The chain couples TRBV7-2 to TRBJ1-2; D remains ambiguous. The CDR3 extends over 13 amino acids. Per the germline V gene, CDR1 is SGHTA and CDR2 is FQGNSA. V lost 3 bases and J 4 bases, leaving 9 bases between the germline ends.